The 7 T cell receptor beta chains in this list originate from one sample, sequenced in a study of blood T cells in healthy people across ages. For the second PCR, which ran for roughly 6 to 12 cycles, a sample-barcoded 5' primer and a J-beta primer mix were used. TCRdb itself ran the 5' RACE reads through MiXCR, one entry per CDR3 protein. The sample has roughly 700,000 distinct CDR3 sequences; around 48% are singletons. Sequenced material: blood. Every receptor here comes from a woman aged 60 to 75 in good health.

This clonotype occurred a few times. The chain combines TRBV15 with TRBJ2-1, with 13 nucleotides matching TRBD2. Germline lookup yields CDR1 LNHNV and CDR2 YYDKDF (reference sequence). This CDR3 contains 13 residues. The V gene end was trimmed by 11 bases and the J gene end by 7 bases; junction bases not matched to a gene: 5. The DNA of the CDR3 is TGTGCCGCGGGACTAGCGGGAAGGAATGAGCAGTTCTTC. Protein: CAAGLAGRNEQFF. The full variable domain, its missing parts supplied by reference TRBV15 and TRBJ2-1, is DAMVIQNPRYQVTQFGKPVTLSCSQTLNHNVMYWYQQKSSQAPKLLFHYYDKDFNNEADTPDNFQSRRPNTSFCFLDIRSPGLGDTAMYLCAAGLAGRNEQFFGPGTRLTVL.

V is TRBV12-3 or TRBV12-4 and J is TRBJ1-6; D gene uncertain. The CDR3 contains 12 residues. V was pared by 2 bases and J by 9 bases, with 5 bases between. The CDR3 DNA reads as TGTGCCAGCAGTTTATGGGGTTCACCCCTCCACTTT. Residues: CASSLWGSPLHF.

Remarks on this clonotype: The junction departs from germline at one end; a sequencing error may be responsible. The chain uses TRBV4-2 and TRBJ2-5, with TRBD1 matching over 7 bases. CDR1 is LGHNA, CDR2 YNFKEQ, per germline. This CDR3 region has 16 residues. The CDR3 DNA reads as TGTGTCAGCAGCCTTGGACAGGCAGGAAATGAAGAGACCCAGTACTTC. Its protein is CVSSLGQAGNEETQYF.

The chain recombines TRBV20-1 with TRBJ1-5; D might be TRBD1 (6 bases). Germline V lookup: CDR1 DFQATT, CDR2 SNEGSKA (reference sequence). V was pared by 4 bases and J by 2 bases, with 12 bases between. This CDR3 is built from 14 residues. The CDR3 nucleotides are TGCAGTGCTACTCAGGGGACCCGCAATCAGCCCCAGCATTTT. It specifies CSATQGTRNQPQHF.

The rearrangement joins TRBV12-3 or TRBV12-4 to TRBJ2-1, with 8 bases lining up with TRBD2. Unmatched junction bases numbered 14, after V lost 5 bases and J lost 8 bases. The CDR3 is 16 residues long. CDR3 loop: CASSLIHSGMVDEQFF. CDR3 nucleotide sequence: TGTGCCAGCAGTCTAATTCATAGCGGGATGGTTGATGAGCAGTTCTTC.

This clonotype was counted only a few times. V gene TRBV2 combines with J gene TRBJ2-5, with D possibly being TRBD1 (5 bases). Germline CDR1 and CDR2: SNHLY and FYNNEI. The ends were cut back, 6 bases at V and 1 base at J, with 9 bases in the middle. The CDR3 contains 13 residues. As DNA, the CDR3 is TGTGCCAGCAGAGAGGACACCCAAGAGACCCAGTACTTC. Its translation is CASREDTQETQYF. Variable domain in full (rest from reference TRBV2 and TRBJ2-5): EPEVTQTPSHQVTQMGQEVILRCVPISNHLYFYWYRQILGQKVEFLVSFYNNEISEKSEIFDDQFSVERPDGSNFTLKIRSTKLEDSAMYFCASREDTQETQYFGPGTRLLVL.

This clonotype has more than one count but fewer than ten. The rearrangement links TRBV9 to TRBJ1-1; D not resolved. Germline CDR1 and CDR2: SGDLS and YYNGEE. V was pared by 0 bases and J by 0 bases, with 9 bases between. There are 15 residues in the CDR3. As DNA, the CDR3 is TGTGCCAGCAGCGTAGGGGGAAGCATGAACACTGAAGCTTTCTTT. Residues: CASSVGGSMNTEAFF. The full variable domain, with the rest looked up from reference TRBV9 and TRBJ1-1, is DSGVTQTPKHLITATGQRVTLRCSPRSGDLSVYWYQQSLDQGLQFLIQYYNGEERAKGNILERFSAQQFPDLHSELNLSSLELGDSALYFCASSVGGSMNTEAFFGQGTRLTVV.